The 5 T cell receptor beta chains presented below share a single source sample, sequenced in a study of vaccination effects on CD4 cells after COVID-19. Antigen-specific CD4+ T cells were expanded with viral peptide pools in the ViraFEST assay before sequencing. Between days 9 and 10 of culture, CD4+ T cells were separated out. Participants were vaccinated with two doses of either the BNT162b2 or mRNA-1273 vaccine. Their antigens remain unidentified. Data came from immunoSEQ multiplex PCR; TCRdb stores just in-frame clones and leaves some out. The sample comprises 67,000 or so clones, 75% to 85% of which are singletons, and roughly 1.2% rests with the top ten. This sample comprised CD4+ T cells from PBMCs cultured with HCoV-229E spike peptides, obtained after COVID-19 vaccination. The receptors come from a human donor who received a COVID-19 vaccine.

The chain is built from TRBV5-1 and TRBJ2-5; possibly TRBD2 for D (6 bases). CDR1 is SGHRS, CDR2 YFSETQ, per germline. The CDR3 covers 16 residues. The ends were cut back, 4 bases at V and 2 bases at J, with 18 bases in the middle. The CDR3 DNA follows: TGCGCCAGCAGCGGAGCCGGGGGTGGGGGACAAGAGACCCAGTACTTC. This sequence encodes CASSGAGGGGQETQYF.

The chain recombines TRBV5-4 with TRBJ2-1; possible D gene TRBD2, 7 bases. The germline V and J ends were trimmed by 4 bases and 8 bases, with 19 bases remaining between them. This CDR3 contains 15 residues. Germline V gene sequence: CDR1 SGHNT, CDR2 YYREEE (reference sequence). CDR3 coding DNA: TGTGCCAGCAGCCCTAGGGGGGGGGCCCTCCATGAGCAGTTCTTC. It translates to CASSPRGGALHEQFF.

The chain links TRBV15 to TRBJ2-5; the D gene is possibly TRBD2 (5 bases). The CDR3 loop spans 15 amino acids. Trimming left V 0 bases short and J 2 bases short, with 10 bases between. Germline V gene data show CDR1 as LNHNV and CDR2 as YYDKDF (reference sequence). The CDR3 loop reads CATSRDTSGQETQYF. Written as DNA, the CDR3 is TGTGCCACCAGCAGAGATACGTCGGGGCAAGAGACCCAGTACTTC. Full variable domain (outside the CDR3, taken from reference TRBV15 and TRBJ2-5): DAMVIQNPRYQVTQFGKPVTLSCSQTLNHNVMYWYQQKSSQAPKLLFHYYDKDFNNEADTPDNFQSRRPNTSFCFLDIRSPGLGDTAMYLCATSRDTSGQETQYFGPGTRLLVL.

The chain employs TRBV5-1 and TRBJ1-1; the D gene is possibly TRBD1 (5 bases). CDR3 length: 13 amino acids. V was cut by 5 bases and J by 5 bases, with 13 bases left in between. Germline CDR1 and CDR2: SGHRS and YFSETQ. The CDR3 reads CASRAGVGTEAFF. The CDR3 region has the DNA TGCGCCAGCAGGGCGGGGGTGGGGACTGAAGCTTTCTTT.

The chain couples TRBV7-8 to TRBJ2-5, with D possibly matching TRBD2 (6 bases). With 7 bases removed from V and 5 bases from J, the gap between germline ends came to 23 bases. The CDR3 consists of 16 residues. Germline loops: CDR1 SGHVS, CDR2 FQNEAQ. Here the CDR3 DNA reads TGTGCCAGCACCCCGAGGGTTCGGGGTGGGGGGGAGACCCAGTACTTC. Protein: CASTPRVRGGGETQYF.